This entry lists 26 T cell receptor beta chains sequenced from one sample in a study of T cell clonotyping in hematopoietic cell transplantation. Repertoires were generated with immunoSEQ multiplex PCR, while TCRdb's copy carries only in-frame clones and drops some. This table holds roughly 13,000 clones, roughly 94% found once. The sequencing used PBMCs, collected 30 days after allogeneic stem cell transplant. The receptors come from a male patient aged 60-69 years who had an allogeneic stem cell transplant from an unrelated donor, so the T cells may come from the graft donor. Some clones in this sample may be carry-over from other donors' samples.

The rearrangement uses TRBV6-6 and TRBJ2-2; 10 nucleotides agree with TRBD2. Germline CDR1 reads MNHNY; CDR2 reads SVGAGI (reference sequence). The CDR3 has 16 amino acids. Trimming removed 7 bases from V and 7 bases from J; junction bases left unmatched: 12. CDR3 loop: CASIIGSGGAVGELFF. The CDR3 region has the DNA TGTGCCAGCATAATAGGGAGCGGGGGGGCGGTCGGGGAGCTGTTTTTT.

This clone was detected once. The chain combines TRBV14 with TRBJ2-3; 10 nucleotides match TRBD2. The V segment lost 0 bases and the J segment 6 bases; nucleotides outside the gene matches: 15. Looked up from germline, CDR1 is SGHDN and CDR2 is FVKESK. CDR3 length: 19 residues. CDR3 coding DNA: TGTGCCAGCAGCCAAGATCGGACTAGCGGCCAAGTGGGGGCGGATACGCAGTATTTT. Its protein is CASSQDRTSGQVGADTQYF.

The CDR3 here is CSGLGLSGYTF. CDR3 nucleotides: TGCAGCGGCCTGGGACTCTCTGGCTACACCTTC. The V and J genes are TRBV29-1 and TRBJ1-2; possibly TRBD1 for D (5 bases). V was clipped by 7 bases and J by 7 bases, with 13 bases between them. CDR1 is SQVTM and CDR2 is ANQGSEA in the germline V gene. The CDR3 consists of 11 residues.

The chain combines TRBV2 with TRBJ1-5; D gene ambiguous. V lost 8 bases to trimming and J lost 7 bases, with 12 bases between them. Germline CDR1 SNHLY, CDR2 FYNNEI. The length of the CDR3 is 12 residues. DNA of the CDR3: TGTGCCAGCCGCGCGGGAGGACAGCCCCAGCATTTT. Residues: CASRAGGQPQHF.

The chain couples TRBV6-5 to TRBJ1-5; no clear D. Germline V lookup: CDR1 MNHEY, CDR2 SVGAGI. CDR3 length equals 14 residues. Trimming pared 7 bases from V and 2 bases from J, leaving 12 bases between. The CDR3 nucleotides read TGTGCCAGCAACAGACCCGAGGGCAATCAGCCCCAGCATTTT. It encodes CASNRPEGNQPQHF.

The chain carries TRBV27 and TRBJ1-1; no firm D call. CDR3 length equals 13 residues. Germline CDR1 MNHEY, CDR2 SMNVEV (reference sequence). The V end was cut by 7 bases, the J end by 1 base, with 10 bases between. This chain's CDR3 is CASMLTKNTEAFF. In DNA form, the CDR3 reads TGTGCCAGCATGTTGACAAAGAACACTGAAGCTTTCTTT.

The chain recombines TRBV7-3 with TRBJ2-3, with unresolved D. This CDR3 contains 13 residues. The germline V gene has CDR1 SGHTA and CDR2 FQGTGA. The germline V and J ends were trimmed by 5 bases and 4 bases, with 10 bases remaining between them. DNA of the CDR3: TGTGCCAGCAGCATTTCTGGGTCAGATACGCAGTATTTT. This gives the protein CASSISGSDTQYF.

The chain has TRBV19 and TRBJ1-3; no definite D call. Trimming took 7 bases from V and 0 from J, leaving 16 bases between them. CDR1 is LNHDA and CDR2 is SQIVND in the germline V gene (reference sequence). CDR3 length: 16 residues. CDR3 sequence (DNA): TGTGCCAGTACTCTTTGGGCGGACCACTCTGGAAACACCATATATTTT. Its translation: CASTLWADHSGNTIYF.

The V call is TRBV6-5, the J call TRBJ1-6, with D uncertain. The CDR3 consists of 14 residues. V lost 2 bases and J lost 7, with 9 bases in between. From germline, CDR1 is MNHEY and CDR2 SVGAGI. The CDR3: CASSYLPSNSPLHF. In DNA form, the CDR3 reads TGTGCCAGCAGTTACCTTCCGTCCAATTCACCCCTCCACTTT.

The J gene is TRBJ2-6, the V gene TRBV11-2, with D hard to call. Per the germline V gene, CDR1 is SGHAT and CDR2 is FQNNGV. The length of the CDR3 is 13 residues. Between the trimmed V and J ends, which lost 3 bases and 1 base, there was a span of 1 base. The CDR3 reads CASSFSGANVLTF. CDR3 coding DNA: TGTGCCAGCAGCTTTTCTGGGGCCAACGTCCTGACTTTC.

The chain employs TRBV11-2 and TRBJ2-3; the D gene is possibly TRBD1 (6 bases). V lost 5 bases and J lost 0, with 12 bases in between. Germline V gene data show CDR1 as SGHAT and CDR2 as FQNNGV. CDR3 length: 15 amino acids. This chain's CDR3 is CASSPQGQSTDTQYF. CDR3 DNA: TGTGCCAGCAGCCCCCAGGGGCAGAGCACAGATACGCAGTATTTT. Full variable domain (remainder filled in from reference TRBV11-2 and TRBJ2-3): EAGVAQSPRYKIIEKRQSVAFWCNPISGHATLYWYQQILGQGPKLLIQFQNNGVVDDSQLPKDRFSAERLKGVDSTLKIQPAKLEDSAVYLCASSPQGQSTDTQYFGPGTRLTVL.

The J gene is TRBJ1-1, the V gene TRBV6-5, with D possibly TRBD1 on 6 matching bases. The CDR3 totals 15 residues. CDR1 is MNHEY and CDR2 is SVGAGI in the germline V gene. V lost 1 base, J lost 0 bases, and 9 bases lay in between. CDR3 residues: CASSYFDRMNTEAFF. The CDR3 nucleotides read TGTGCCAGCAGTTACTTCGACAGGATGAACACTGAAGCTTTCTTT.

The V gene is TRBV6-5, the J gene TRBJ2-7, with 8 bases that match TRBD1. The CDR3 runs to 12 residues. Germline CDR1 MNHEY, CDR2 SVGAGI. V was clipped by 8 bases and J by 6 bases; unmatched bases: 6. The CDR3 loop reads CASLQGAGEQYF. In DNA form, the CDR3 reads TGTGCCAGCCTTCAGGGGGCAGGCGAGCAGTACTTC.

This chain's CDR3 is CASSSGLAGGPGETQYF. CDR3 coding DNA: TGCGCCAGCAGCTCCGGCCTAGCGGGGGGGCCGGGGGAGACCCAGTACTTC. V gene TRBV4-3 combines with J gene TRBJ2-5; 12 bases match TRBD2. Germline CDR1 and CDR2: LGHNA and YSLEER. The V and J ends lost 5 bases and 5 bases, in that order; junction bases with no gene match: 12. The CDR3 consists of 17 residues.

V usage is TRBV7-9 and J usage is TRBJ2-1, with 10 positions matching TRBD2. Germline loops: CDR1 SEHNR, CDR2 FQNEAQ (reference sequence). The CDR3 consists of 14 residues. V shed 10 bases, J shed 8 bases, and the junction held 11 bases outside the gene matches. The CDR3 spells CATTPISGGYEQFF. The CDR3 DNA follows: TGTGCCACCACTCCGATTAGCGGGGGGTATGAGCAGTTCTTC. The whole variable domain, remainder taken from reference TRBV7-9 and TRBJ2-1, is DTGVSQNPRHKITKRGQNVTFRCDPISEHNRLYWYRQTLGQGPEFLTYFQNEAQLEKSRLLSDRFSAERPKGSFSTLEIQRTEQGDSAMYLCATTPISGGYEQFFGPGTRLTVL.

The gene calls are TRBV29-1 and TRBJ2-1, with 8 bases fitting TRBD1. The CDR3 covers 16 residues. Germline CDR1 and CDR2: SQVTM and ANQGSEA. Trimming removed 4 bases from V and 5 bases from J; junction bases left unmatched: 13. CDR3 DNA: TGCAGCGTTGGCCGCCCAGGGGGCGCGTTAGACAATGAGCAGTTCTTC. This encodes CSVGRPGGALDNEQFF.

The chain employs TRBV6-5 and TRBJ1-1, with 7 nucleotides matching TRBD1. The J segment lost 6 bases and the V segment lost 2 bases, leaving 3 bases of the junction unmatched. The CDR3 extends over 13 amino acids. Germline V gene data show CDR1 as MNHEY and CDR2 as SVGAGI. For the CDR3, the DNA is TGTGCCAGCAGTTACGCGACAGGGTCTGAAGCTTTCTTT. Its translation is CASSYATGSEAFF.

The chain combines TRBV30 with TRBJ2-6; D is unclear. Deletions cut 6 bases from V and 3 bases from J, with 9 bases between. CDR3 size: 13 residues. The V gene's germline CDR1 is GTSNPN and CDR2 SVGIG (reference sequence). The CDR3 nucleotides read TGTGCCTGTAGGAACATTGGGGCCAACGTCCTGACTTTC. Protein sequence: CACRNIGANVLTF.

The V gene is TRBV29-1, the J gene TRBJ2-6; TRBD1 agrees at 8 bases. The CDR3 contains 14 residues. Germline loops: CDR1 SQVTM, CDR2 ANQGSEA. The ends lost 6 bases at V and 4 bases at J; junction bases unmatched: 5. CDR3 coding DNA: TGCAGCGTCTGGACAGGGAACGGGGCCAACGTCCTGACTTTC. Translated, it gives CSVWTGNGANVLTF.

The V call is TRBV6-5, the J call TRBJ1-3, with 9 bases identical to TRBD1. The ends lost 5 bases at V and 2 bases at J; junction bases unmatched: 4. This CDR3 region has 15 residues. Germline loops: CDR1 MNHEY, CDR2 SVGAGI. The CDR3 bases are TGTGCCAGCAGTCTACAGGGGGCAACTGGAAACACCATATATTTT. This sequence encodes CASSLQGATGNTIYF.

The V and J genes are TRBV5-4 and TRBJ1-4, with a possible D match to TRBD1 (6 bases). V shed 0 bases and J shed 5 bases, with 11 bases lying between them. Germline assignment: CDR1 SGHNT and CDR2 YYREEE (reference sequence). The CDR3 contains 15 residues. The CDR3 DNA reads TGTGCCAGCAGCTTGGAGGGGGTTGCGAATGAAAAACTGTTTTTT. It codes for CASSLEGVANEKLFF. Full variable domain (outside the CDR3, taken from reference TRBV5-4 and TRBJ1-4): ETGVTQSPTHLIKTRGQQVTLRCSSQSGHNTVSWYQQALGQGPQFIFQYYREEENGRGNFPPRFSGLQFPNYSSELNVNALELDDSALYLCASSLEGVANEKLFFGSGTQLSVL.

This chain connects TRBV11-2 to TRBJ2-5; possible D gene TRBD2, 6 bases. V was clipped by 5 bases and J by 0 bases, with 16 bases between them. Germline V gene sequence: CDR1 SGHAT, CDR2 FQNNGV. This CDR3 spans 16 amino acids. CDR3 nucleotide sequence: TGTGCCAGCAGCCGGAGGGTATCGAGCGACCAAGAGACCCAGTACTTC. It encodes CASSRRVSSDQETQYF.

The V gene is TRBV10-3, the J gene TRBJ2-7, with 7 bases matching TRBD1. The CDR3 is made up of 17 amino acids. CDR1 and CDR2 (germline): ENHRY, SYGVKD. The V segment lost 2 bases and the J segment 0 bases; nucleotides outside the gene matches: 10. Written as DNA, the CDR3 is TGTGCCATCAGTGAGGCCCTAACAGGGGATCGCTCCTACGAGCAGTACTTC. This gives the protein CAISEALTGDRSYEQYF.

J is TRBJ2-2 and V is TRBV6-6; D gene ambiguous. The V end lost 6 bases, the J end lost 0 bases, and 8 bases lay between the germline ends. This CDR3 is 14 amino acids long. From germline, CDR1 is MNHNY and CDR2 SVGAGI (reference sequence). CDR3 amino acids: CASSPYPNTGELFF. The CDR3 DNA is TGTGCCAGCAGCCCATACCCGAACACCGGGGAGCTGTTTTTT.

The chain recombines TRBV6-1 with TRBJ2-3, with TRBD2 matching over 8 bases. Germline V gene data show CDR1 as MNHNS and CDR2 as SASEGT. Germline trimming cut 7 bases from V and 4 bases from J; bases unmatched to any gene: 10. This CDR3 has 15 residues. As DNA, the CDR3 is TGTGCCAGCAACTTCAACGGGGGGGGCTCAGATACGCAGTATTTT. It yields the protein CASNFNGGGSDTQYF.

The chain links TRBV28 to TRBJ1-2; no reliable D call. CDR1 and CDR2 from the germline V gene are MDHEN and SYDVKM. The CDR3 covers 13 residues. V lost 6 bases and J lost 4, with 12 bases in between. CDR3 region: CASSPSGVYGYTF. The DNA of the CDR3 is TGTGCCAGCAGCCCCAGCGGAGTCTATGGCTACACCTTC.